In its sample, the clone carrying this T cell receptor (beta chain) was seen once. No antigen is known for it. TCRdb re-called the reads through MiXCR, storing one row per CDR3 protein. The table shows about 220,000 distinct CDR3 sequences, with less than 50% occurring only once. This entry comes from a study of T cell repertoires in cytomegalovirus infection. Whole-study context: Signatures in public TCR beta sequences pointed to both CMV infection and matching HLA type.

The germline CDR1 and CDR2 sequences are LNHNV and YYDKDF (reference sequence). The J segment lost 5 bases and the V segment lost 2 bases, leaving 8 bases of the junction unmatched. This CDR3 has 16 residues. Study results and caveats: CMV-specific TCR beta clonotypes restricted by HLA-C were the ones dominating the ex vivo response.

The V call is TRBV15, the J call TRBJ1-1; 10 bases align to TRBD1. The sequencing used CD8+ T cells from cultured PBMCs, collected from culture after CMV antigen stimulation. The source of this sequence is a human donor in good health (CMV status not recorded). Some clones in this sample may be carry-over from other donors' samples. CDR3 amino acids: CATSRTTGQGRTEAFF. CDR3 sequence (DNA): TGTGCCACCAGCAGAACTACGGGACAGGGGAGGACTGAAGCTTTCTTT.